Reported below is one T cell receptor (beta chain). The antigen is not known. This entry is derived from a study of blood T cells in healthy people across ages. The wider study: Capturing about one barcoded beta molecule per two T cells was achieved by template switching. Regarding the study as a whole: More naive CD4+ cells and higher diversity were found in long-lived than in aged donors.

Alongside a J-beta primer mix, a sample-barcoded 5' primer served in a second PCR lasting roughly 6 to 12 cycles. Each cDNA molecule was tagged by a template-switch adaptor that had 12 random nucleotides. All samples yielded 2.5 million or more CDR3-containing paired-end reads. TCRdb re-called the 5' RACE reads with MiXCR, one entry per CDR3 protein. The sample holds around 1.7 million distinct CDR3 sequences, 28% seen once. In germline, CDR1 is SGHRS, CDR2 YFSETQ. The germline V and J ends were trimmed by 0 bases and 1 base, with 10 bases remaining between them. The CDR3 extends over 16 amino acids. The TCR comes from a woman aged 25 to 45 in good health. The chain joins TRBV5-1 to TRBJ2-2; the D gene is possibly TRBD2 (5 bases). The sample was blood. CDR3 coding DNA: TGCGCCAGCAGCTTGGATTCCGGGGTGAACACCGGGGAGCTGTTTTTT. Protein: CASSLDSGVNTGELFF.